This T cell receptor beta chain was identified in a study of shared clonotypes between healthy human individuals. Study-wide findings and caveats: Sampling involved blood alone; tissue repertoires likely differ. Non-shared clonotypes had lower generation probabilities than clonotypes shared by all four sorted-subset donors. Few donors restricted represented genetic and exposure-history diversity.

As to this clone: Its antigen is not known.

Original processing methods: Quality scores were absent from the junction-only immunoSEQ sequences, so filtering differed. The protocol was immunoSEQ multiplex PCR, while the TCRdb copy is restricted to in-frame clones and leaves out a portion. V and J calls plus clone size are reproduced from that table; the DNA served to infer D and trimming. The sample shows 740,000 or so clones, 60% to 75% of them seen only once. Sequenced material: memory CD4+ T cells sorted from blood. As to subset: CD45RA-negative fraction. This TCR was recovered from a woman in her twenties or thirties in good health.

CDR3 loop: CASSMSLAGSTYEQYF. CDR3 nucleotides: TGTGCCAGTAGTATGAGTTTAGCGGGCTCCACTTACGAGCAGTACTTC. The chain carries TRBV19 and TRBJ2-7; 7 positions match TRBD2. Germline loops: CDR1 LNHDA, CDR2 SQIVND (reference sequence). Germline trimming cut 3 bases from V and 4 bases from J; bases unmatched to any gene: 12. The CDR3 is 16 residues long.